These 21 T cell receptor beta chains were all obtained from the same sample, sequenced in a study of T cells in Graves' hyperthyroidism and ophthalmopathy. Authors of the study amplified TCR beta CDR3 regions from RNA transcripts. TCR CDR3 underwent first-round RT-PCR with the HTBI primer set. TCRdb analysed the multiplex PCR reads with MiXCR anew, one entry per CDR3 protein. The sample lists roughly 110,000 distinct CDR3 sequences; 15% to 20% were seen once. The specimen sequenced was blood. These receptors all stem from a woman in her forties or fifties with Graves' hyperthyroidism.

This clonotype has at least ten counts. The rearrangement links TRBV5-1 to TRBJ2-7; 7 nucleotides line up with TRBD2. With V trimmed by 4 bases and J by 3 bases, 7 bases remained unmatched. The CDR3 spans 14 residues. Per germline, CDR1 SGHRS and CDR2 YFSETQ. The CDR3 is CASSVGLGNYEQYV. CDR3 coding DNA: TGCGCCAGCAGCGTTGGACTAGGGAACTACGAGCAGTACGTC.

This clonotype was recorded many times. The V gene is TRBV5-1, the J gene TRBJ2-1; TRBD2 matches 10 bases. Per germline, CDR1 SGHRS and CDR2 YFSETQ. This CDR3 is built from 16 residues. The V segment lost 3 bases and the J segment 2 bases; nucleotides outside the gene matches: 5. CDR3 DNA: TGCGCCAGCAGCTCCTCTCTAGCGGGGGCCTACAATGAGCAGTTCTTC. As protein: CASSSSLAGAYNEQFF.

This clonotype showed up many times. A read error may be the cause here, since a much bigger clone is one base away. The chain joins TRBV7-8 to TRBJ1-5; D perhaps matches TRBD1 (5 bases). The germline V gene has CDR1 SGHVS and CDR2 FQNEAQ. CDR3 length: 16 residues. CDR3 region: CANSFTPGREGSPQHF. The CDR3 bases are TGTGCCAACAGCTTTACCCCAGGGAGGGAGGGTTCGCCCCAGCATTTT.

This clonotype was observed many times. The rearrangement uses TRBV9 and TRBJ2-1; possible D gene TRBD2, 6 bases. The CDR3 runs 15 residues. Deletions cut 0 bases from V and 1 base from J, with 8 bases between. Looked up from germline, CDR1 is SGDLS and CDR2 is YYNGEE. The CDR3 loop is CASSVAGESYNEQFF. The CDR3 DNA is TGTGCCAGCAGCGTAGCGGGAGAGTCCTACAATGAGCAGTTCTTC.

This clonotype was detected ten times or more. The V and J genes are TRBV30 and TRBJ2-5, with 8 bases fitting TRBD2. With V trimmed by 0 bases and J by 5 bases, 8 bases remained unmatched. This CDR3 contains 15 residues. From germline, CDR1 is GTSNPN and CDR2 SVGIG (reference sequence). The CDR3 DNA is TGTGCCTGGAGTGTAACGGGAGGGGCTTGGGAGACCCAGTACTTC. This gives the protein CAWSVTGGAWETQYF.

The chain uses TRBV6-7 and TRBJ1-2, with D hard to call. TRBV6-7 has ORF status, its function being uncertain. The V end lost 2 bases, the J end lost 0 bases, and 13 bases lay between the germline ends. The CDR3 totals 16 residues. CDR3 sequence (DNA): TGTGCCAGCAGTTACCCACCACGGACCTCTAACTATGGCTACACCTTC. Its protein product is CASSYPPRTSNYGYTF.

This clonotype was seen many times. The J gene is TRBJ2-1, the V gene TRBV6-1; TRBD2 agrees at 8 bases. The V gene end was trimmed by 1 base and the J gene end by 4 bases; junction bases not matched to a gene: 6. The CDR3 has 16 residues. Germline CDR1 MNHNS, CDR2 SASEGT. CDR3 loop: CASSEGLAGFYNEQFF. CDR3 coding DNA: TGTGCCAGCAGTGAAGGTCTAGCGGGCTTTTACAATGAGCAGTTCTTC.

Comments on this clonotype: This may arise from a read error, as a much more abundant clone is one base away. This chain joins TRBV7-2 and TRBJ1-1, with 9 nucleotides matching TRBD1. Germline CDR1 reads SGHTA; CDR2 reads FQGNSA. This CDR3 is built from 14 residues. The trim removed 8 bases at V and 4 bases at J, leaving 8 bases unmatched. CDR3 bases: TGTGCCAGCGGTCCCGGGACAGGGCCCACTGAAGCTTTCTTT. This gives the protein CASGPGTGPTEAFF.

This clonotype was seen repeatedly, ten times or more. The CDR3 sequence: CASSSYRDTIYNEQFF. The CDR3 DNA reads as TGTGCCAGCAGTTCCTACCGGGACACTATCTACAATGAGCAGTTCTTC. This chain links TRBV12-3 or TRBV12-4 with TRBJ2-1; D may be TRBD1 (6 bases). There are 16 residues in the CDR3. V was cut by 4 bases and J by 3 bases, with 16 bases left in between.

This clonotype was observed at least ten times. The rearrangement uses TRBV12-3 or TRBV12-4 and TRBJ2-5; a weak D match, TRBD1 (5 bases). CDR3 size: 14 residues. Deletions cut 1 base from V and 5 bases from J, with 11 bases between. CDR3 sequence reads: CASSLGQGMETQYF. The CDR3 DNA is TGTGCCAGCAGTTTAGGGCAGGGAATGGAGACCCAGTACTTC.

This clonotype was observed a single time. The V and J genes are TRBV11-1 and TRBJ2-1, with D unresolved. The CDR3 loop spans 17 amino acids. With 3 bases removed from V and 4 bases from J, the gap between germline ends came to 19 bases. Germline V CDR1 and CDR2: SGHAT, FQDESV (reference sequence). The CDR3 protein is CASSLMTPQLTYNEQFF. Here the CDR3 DNA reads TGTGCCAGCAGCTTGATGACACCTCAACTCACTTACAATGAGCAGTTCTTC.

The table lists this clonotype with many counts. This chain connects TRBV7-8 to TRBJ2-7, with TRBD1 matching over 7 bases. The germline V gene encodes CDR1 SGHVS and CDR2 FQNEAQ. This CDR3 is 14 amino acids long. V gave up 4 bases and J gave up 1 base; unmatched junction bases: 4. CDR3 region: CASSSGTESYEQYV. DNA of the CDR3: TGTGCCAGCAGCTCCGGGACAGAATCCTACGAGCAGTACGTC.

This clonotype was detected ten times or more. This chain uses TRBV7-9 with TRBJ2-7; D gene ambiguous. Germline CDR1 and CDR2: SEHNR and FQNEAQ (reference sequence). CDR3 length equals 12 residues. Trimming took 10 bases from V and 2 from J, leaving 12 bases between them. CDR3 DNA sequence: TGTGCCACCACTCGGGCGCCCTACGAGCAGTACTTC. It encodes CATTRAPYEQYF.

The sample holds many counts of this clonotype. The chain carries TRBV15 and TRBJ1-3; D remains unclear. Germline V gene sequence: CDR1 LNHNV, CDR2 YYDKDF (reference sequence). Deletions cut 2 bases from V and 3 bases from J, with 14 bases between. This CDR3 contains 16 residues. The chain's CDR3 is CATSRPEGRYGNTIYF. CDR3 bases: TGTGCCACCAGCAGACCAGAAGGGCGGTATGGAAACACCATATATTTT.

J is TRBJ2-1 and V is TRBV11-3; 14 nucleotides agree with TRBD2. The CDR3 has 17 residues. Trimming at V came to 0 bases and at J to 8 bases, leaving 6 bases not matched to a gene. The germline V gene encodes CDR1 SGHNT and CDR2 YENEEA. CDR3 coding DNA: TGTGCCAGCAGCTTAGAGGGACTAGCGGGAGATGGAGATGAGCAGTTCTTC. As protein: CASSLEGLAGDGDEQFF.

This clonotype was found many times. The CDR3 reads CASSPEARTEAFF. The CDR3 DNA sequence: TGTGCCAGCAGTCCGGAGGCCCGGACTGAAGCTTTCTTT. The chain recombines TRBV7-8 with TRBJ1-1, with D unclear. The CDR3 runs to 13 residues. Germline V lookup: CDR1 SGHVS, CDR2 FQNEAQ. V was trimmed by 6 bases and J by 5 bases, leaving 13 bases between them. The full variable domain, completed using reference TRBV7-8 and TRBJ1-1, is GAGVSQSPRYKVAKRGQDVALRCDPISGHVSLFWYQQALGQGPEFLTYFQNEAQLDKSGLPSDRFFAERPEGSVSTLKIQRTQQEDSAVYLCASSPEARTEAFFGQGTRLTVV.

The table lists this clonotype with many counts. V usage is TRBV20-1 and J usage is TRBJ2-1, with TRBD2 matching 8 bases. V gave up 3 bases and J gave up 9 bases; unmatched junction bases: 10. This CDR3 contains 14 residues. CDR1 and CDR2 from the germline V gene are DFQATT and SNEGSKA (reference sequence). CDR3 bases: TGCAGTGCTAGCAGAACCGGACTAGCCACTGAGCAGTTCTTC. This encodes CSASRTGLATEQFF.

This clonotype has only one observation. The chain joins TRBV6-1 to TRBJ2-7; the match to TRBD1 covers 11 bases. The germline V gene has CDR1 MNHNS and CDR2 SASEGT. The length of the CDR3 is 18 residues. With V trimmed by 7 bases and J by 0 bases, 14 bases remained unmatched. CDR3 nucleotide sequence: TGTGCCAGCATGGTAGTTACCGGGACAGGGGGATCCTCCTACGAGCAGTACGTC. Translated, it gives CASMVVTGTGGSSYEQYV.

This clonotype has a count of ten or more. This sequence joins TRBV24-1 and TRBJ2-1, with D possibly TRBD2 on 6 matching bases. The germline V and J ends were trimmed by 3 bases and 0 bases, with 11 bases remaining between them. The V gene's germline CDR1 is KGHDR and CDR2 SFDVKD. This CDR3 comprises 16 residues. The CDR3 loop reads CATSDASANSYNEQFF. Written as DNA, the CDR3 is TGTGCCACCAGTGATGCTAGCGCTAACTCCTACAATGAGCAGTTCTTC.

This clonotype was seen at least ten times. The J gene is TRBJ1-1, the V gene TRBV18; D unclear. Germline V gene lookup returns CDR1 KGHSH and CDR2 LQKENI. The V and J ends lost 1 base and 0 bases respectively, with 6 bases between them. CDR3 length: 14 amino acids. The CDR3 spells CASSPRTVNTEAFF. The DNA for the CDR3 is TGTGCCAGCTCACCACGGACTGTGAACACTGAAGCTTTCTTT.

This clonotype was seen many times. The V call is TRBV7-9, the J call TRBJ1-1, with D perhaps matching TRBD1 (5 bases). CDR1 is SEHNR, CDR2 FQNEAQ, per germline (reference sequence). The CDR3 is 13 residues long. V gave up 5 bases and J gave up 11 bases, with 18 bases separating them. The chain's CDR3 is CASSTPGGPWAFF. DNA of the CDR3: TGTGCCAGCAGCACCCCCGGGGGACCCTGGGCTTTCTTT. The full variable domain, its missing parts supplied by reference TRBV7-9 and TRBJ1-1, is DTGVSQNPRHKITKRGQNVTFRCDPISEHNRLYWYRQTLGQGPEFLTYFQNEAQLEKSRLLSDRFSAERPKGSFSTLEIQRTEQGDSAMYLCASSTPGGPWAFFGQGTRLTVV.